What follows is one TCR beta chain and its context. The antigen this receptor binds is unknown. Per-nucleotide qualities are absent, and no much larger clonotype sits a single base away. The data originate from a study of blood T cell repertoires in COVID-19 (dated by TCRdb to the early 2020s). In terms of the full investigation: Samples from collaborators originated in the United States, Italy and Spain and spanned both the acute and convalescent phases of COVID-19. The material from the prospective study consisted of cDNA or gDNA derived from T cells, B-cell-depleted T cells, or PBMCs. Deeply sampled blood TCRbeta repertoires from subjects exposed to, actively infected with, or recovered from COVID-19 were included in the dataset. A freely available public database, intended as a resource for researchers studying the immune response to SARS-CoV-2, is where the repertoires were released. Samples came from the ongoing ImmuneRACE study (first 160 participants) plus 1,254 subjects from 6 global collaborators. A de-identified subject ID, COVID-19 status, age in years and sex were almost always included in the sample metadata. HLA class I and class II types, where available, came from metadata supplied by the sample provider rather than from assay-based typing.

The CDR3, from cysteine to phenylalanine, totals 13 residues. The only DNA kept is the CDR3, 39 bases in frame from the first base. V is shortened by 6 bases, J by 4 bases, and the region joining them spans 13 bases. Another Seattle source contributed samples from volunteer blood donors who had recovered from COVID-19. Each collaborating institution followed its own protocols to collect whole blood in K2EDTA tubes. Collaborator samples were shipped for TCRbeta analysis as frozen whole blood, isolated PBMCs, or DNA extracted from either sample type. Study-wide findings and limitations: The amount of clinical and demographic metadata varied by source and participant and was provided uncurated.

The immunoSEQ Assay, a bias-controlled multiplex PCR, was used to amplify TCRbeta CDR3 regions from genomic DNA. Concerning the study's data processing: Within the assay, amplification of reference gene primers was used to estimate how many nucleated cells each sample contained. To quantify the absolute abundance of each unique TCRbeta CDR3 rearrangement, sequence reads were collapsed and filtered. For each sample, productive Simpson clonality was calculated as the square root of Simpson's diversity index over productive rearrangements. In its TCRdb copy, this immuneACCESS table keeps in-frame sequences only and misses some clones. Where compared with another copy, unresolved V genes explain less than half of these, and the others have no known cause. V, J and clone size reflect that table, while D and trimming were determined from the DNA. The table for this sample lists 220,000 or so clones; roughly 81% of them were counted only once. The ten largest make up over 2.5% of the sample.

The V gene is TRBV12-3 or TRBV12-4 and the J gene is TRBJ2-7; the D segment could be TRBD2, given 6 matching bases. The TCR comes from a man aged 50-59 years who had recovered from COVID-19. Sequencing was carried out using peripheral blood. The CDR3 protein sequence reads: CASRLTGSYEQYF. The bases read TGTGCCAGCAGACTGACCGGGAGTTACGAGCAGTACTTC.